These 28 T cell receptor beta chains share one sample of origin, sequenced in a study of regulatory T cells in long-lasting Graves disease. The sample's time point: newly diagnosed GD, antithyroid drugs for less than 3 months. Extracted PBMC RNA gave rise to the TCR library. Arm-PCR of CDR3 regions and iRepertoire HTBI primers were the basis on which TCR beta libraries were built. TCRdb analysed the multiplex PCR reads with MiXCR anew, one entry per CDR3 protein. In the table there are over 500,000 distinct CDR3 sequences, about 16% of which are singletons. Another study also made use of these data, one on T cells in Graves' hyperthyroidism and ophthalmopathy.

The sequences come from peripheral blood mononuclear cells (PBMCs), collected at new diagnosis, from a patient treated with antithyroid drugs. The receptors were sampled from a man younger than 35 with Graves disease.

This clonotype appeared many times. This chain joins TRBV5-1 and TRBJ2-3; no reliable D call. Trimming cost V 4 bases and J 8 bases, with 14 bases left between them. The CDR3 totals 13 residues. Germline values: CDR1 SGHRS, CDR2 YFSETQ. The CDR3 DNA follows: TGCGCCAGCAGCATCGGCGGTTCGGTTACGCAGTATTTT. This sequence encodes CASSIGGSVTQYF.

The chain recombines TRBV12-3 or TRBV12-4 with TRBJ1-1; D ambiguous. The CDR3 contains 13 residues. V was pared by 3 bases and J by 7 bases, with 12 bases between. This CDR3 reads CASSFRVEGEAFF. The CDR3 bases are TGTGCCAGCAGTTTTAGGGTCGAAGGTGAAGCTTTCTTT.

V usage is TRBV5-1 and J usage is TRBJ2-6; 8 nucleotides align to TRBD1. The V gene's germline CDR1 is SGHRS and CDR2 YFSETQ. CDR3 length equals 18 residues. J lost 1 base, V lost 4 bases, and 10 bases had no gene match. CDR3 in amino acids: CASSPWGDRPSGANVLTF. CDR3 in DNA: TGCGCCAGCAGCCCATGGGGGGACAGGCCGTCTGGGGCCAACGTCCTGACTTTC.

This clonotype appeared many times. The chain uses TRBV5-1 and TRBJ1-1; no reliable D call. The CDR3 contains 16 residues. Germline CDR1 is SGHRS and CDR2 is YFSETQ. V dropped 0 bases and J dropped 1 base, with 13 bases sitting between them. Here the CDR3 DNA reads TGCGCCAGCAGCTTGGACCCGGTAGCACGGAACACTGAAGCTTTCTTT. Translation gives CASSLDPVARNTEAFF.

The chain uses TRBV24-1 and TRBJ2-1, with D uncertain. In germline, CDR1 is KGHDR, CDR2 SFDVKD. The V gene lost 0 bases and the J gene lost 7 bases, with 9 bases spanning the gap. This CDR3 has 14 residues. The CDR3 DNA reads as TGTGCCACCAGTGATTTGACCCCCCTGAATGAGCAGTTCTTC. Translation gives CATSDLTPLNEQFF.

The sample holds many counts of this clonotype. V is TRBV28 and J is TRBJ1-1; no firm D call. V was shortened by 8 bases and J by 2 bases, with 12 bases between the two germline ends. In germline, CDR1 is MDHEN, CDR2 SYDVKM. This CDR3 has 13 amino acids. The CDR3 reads CASSPEINTEAFF. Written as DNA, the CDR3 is TGTGCCAGCTCCCCGGAAATTAACACTGAAGCTTTCTTT. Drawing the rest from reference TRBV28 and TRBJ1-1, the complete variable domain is DVKVTQSSRYLVKRTGEKVFLECVQDMDHENMFWYRQDPGLGLRLIYFSYDVKMKEKGDIPEGYSVSREKKERFSLILESASTNQTSMYLCASSPEINTEAFFGQGTRLTVV.

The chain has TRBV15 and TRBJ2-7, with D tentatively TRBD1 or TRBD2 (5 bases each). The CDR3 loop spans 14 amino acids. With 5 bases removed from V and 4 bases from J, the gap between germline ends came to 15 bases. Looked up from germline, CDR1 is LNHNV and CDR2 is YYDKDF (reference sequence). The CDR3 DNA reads TGTGCCACCAGCGGCCCGGGACCGGCATACGAGCAGTACTTC. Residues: CATSGPGPAYEQYF.

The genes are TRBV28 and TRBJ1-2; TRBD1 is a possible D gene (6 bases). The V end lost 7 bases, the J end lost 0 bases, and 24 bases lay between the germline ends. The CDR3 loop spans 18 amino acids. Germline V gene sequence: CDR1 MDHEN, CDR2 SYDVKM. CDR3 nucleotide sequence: TGTGCCAGCATTACCCGATTTTACAGGGCGTCAGCTAACTATGGCTACACCTTC. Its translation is CASITRFYRASANYGYTF.

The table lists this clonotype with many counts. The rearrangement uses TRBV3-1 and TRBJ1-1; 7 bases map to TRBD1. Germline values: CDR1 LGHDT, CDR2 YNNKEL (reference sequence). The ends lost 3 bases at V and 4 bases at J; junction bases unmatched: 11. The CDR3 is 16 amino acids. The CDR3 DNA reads TGTGCCAGCAGCCATCTCTCTCGACAGGGACTCACTGAAGCTTTCTTT. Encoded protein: CASSHLSRQGLTEAFF. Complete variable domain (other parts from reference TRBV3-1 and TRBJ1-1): DTAVSQTPKYLVTQMGNDKSIKCEQNLGHDTMYWYKQDSKKFLKIMFSYNNKELIINETVPNRFSPKSPDKAHLNLHINSLELGDSAVYFCASSHLSRQGLTEAFFGQGTRLTVV.

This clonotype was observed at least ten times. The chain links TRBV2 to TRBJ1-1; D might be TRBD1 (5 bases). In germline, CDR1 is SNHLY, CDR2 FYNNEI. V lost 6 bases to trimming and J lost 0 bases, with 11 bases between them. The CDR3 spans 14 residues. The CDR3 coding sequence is TGTGCCAGCAGAGGGACCTTTATGAACACTGAAGCTTTCTTT. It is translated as CASRGTFMNTEAFF.

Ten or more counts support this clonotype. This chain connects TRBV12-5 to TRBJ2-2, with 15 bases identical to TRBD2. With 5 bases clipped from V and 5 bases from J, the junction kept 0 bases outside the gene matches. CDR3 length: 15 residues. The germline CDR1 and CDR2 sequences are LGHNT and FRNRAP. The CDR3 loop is CASGGLAGGTGELFF. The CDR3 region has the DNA TGTGCTAGTGGTGGACTAGCGGGAGGGACCGGGGAGCTGTTTTTT.

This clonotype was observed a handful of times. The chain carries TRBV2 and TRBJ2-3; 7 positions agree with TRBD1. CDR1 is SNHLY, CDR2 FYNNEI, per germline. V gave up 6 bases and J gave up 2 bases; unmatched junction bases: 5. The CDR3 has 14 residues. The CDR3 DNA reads TGTGCCAGCAGCCGGGACAGATACACAGATACGCAGTATTTT. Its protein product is CASSRDRYTDTQYF.

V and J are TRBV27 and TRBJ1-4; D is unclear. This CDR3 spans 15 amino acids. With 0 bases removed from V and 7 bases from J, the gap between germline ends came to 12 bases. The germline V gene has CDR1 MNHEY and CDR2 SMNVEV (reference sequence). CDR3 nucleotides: TGTGCCAGCAGTTTATCCGAGGTCCCGGGTGAAAAACTGTTTTTT. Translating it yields CASSLSEVPGEKLFF. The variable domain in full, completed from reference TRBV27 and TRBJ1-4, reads EAQVTQNPRYLITVTGKKLTVTCSQNMNHEYMSWYRQDPGLGLRQIYYSMNVEVTDKGDVPEGYKVSRKEKRNFPLILESPSPNQTSLYFCASSLSEVPGEKLFFGSGTQLSVL.

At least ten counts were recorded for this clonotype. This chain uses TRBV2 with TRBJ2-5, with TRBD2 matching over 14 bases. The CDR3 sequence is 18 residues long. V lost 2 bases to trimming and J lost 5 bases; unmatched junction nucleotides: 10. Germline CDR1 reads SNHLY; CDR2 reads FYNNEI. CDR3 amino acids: CASSELRLAGGRGETQYF. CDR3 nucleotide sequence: TGTGCCAGCAGTGAATTACGACTAGCGGGAGGGCGAGGCGAGACCCAGTACTTC. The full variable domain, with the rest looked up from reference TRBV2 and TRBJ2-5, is EPEVTQTPSHQVTQMGQEVILRCVPISNHLYFYWYRQILGQKVEFLVSFYNNEISEKSEIFDDQFSVERPDGSNFTLKIRSTKLEDSAMYFCASSELRLAGGRGETQYFGPGTRLLVL.

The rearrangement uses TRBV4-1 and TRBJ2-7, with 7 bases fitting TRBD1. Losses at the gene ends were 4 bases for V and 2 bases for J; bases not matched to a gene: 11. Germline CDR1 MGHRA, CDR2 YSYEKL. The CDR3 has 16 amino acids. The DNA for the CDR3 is TGCGCCAGCAGCCTAAGCAGGGGGAACGGGGCCTACGAGCAGTACTTC. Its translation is CASSLSRGNGAYEQYF.

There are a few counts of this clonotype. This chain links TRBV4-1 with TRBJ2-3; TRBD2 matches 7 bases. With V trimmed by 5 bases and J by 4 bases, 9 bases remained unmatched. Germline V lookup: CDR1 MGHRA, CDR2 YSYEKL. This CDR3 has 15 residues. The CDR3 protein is CASSTAGDGADTQYF. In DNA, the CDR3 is TGCGCCAGCAGCACTGCGGGAGACGGCGCAGATACGCAGTATTTT.

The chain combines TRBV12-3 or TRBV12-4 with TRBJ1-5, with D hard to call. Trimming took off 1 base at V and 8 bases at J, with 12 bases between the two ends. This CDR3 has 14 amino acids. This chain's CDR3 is CASSLGHGEEPQHF. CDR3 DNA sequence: TGTGCCAGCAGTTTAGGACACGGAGAAGAGCCCCAGCATTTT.

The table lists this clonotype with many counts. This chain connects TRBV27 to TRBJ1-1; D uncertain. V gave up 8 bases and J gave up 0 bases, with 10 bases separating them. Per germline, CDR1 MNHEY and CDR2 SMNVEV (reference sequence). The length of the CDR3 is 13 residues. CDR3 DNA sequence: TGTGCCAGCGGTGATTCAGTGAACACTGAAGCTTTCTTT. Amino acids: CASGDSVNTEAFF.

The CDR3 DNA sequence: TGCGCCAGCAGCTTGGCTGGGCTCGAGACCCAGTACTTC. Its protein product is CASSLAGLETQYF. The chain joins TRBV5-1 to TRBJ2-5; D is undetermined. The CDR3 is made up of 13 amino acids. V was shortened by 0 bases and J by 5 bases, with 8 bases between the two germline ends. CDR1 and CDR2 (germline): SGHRS, YFSETQ.

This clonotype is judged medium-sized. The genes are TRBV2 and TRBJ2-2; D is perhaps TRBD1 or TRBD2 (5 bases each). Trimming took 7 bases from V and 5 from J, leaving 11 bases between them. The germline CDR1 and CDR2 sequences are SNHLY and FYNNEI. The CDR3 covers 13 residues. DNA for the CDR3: TGTGCCAGCACTAGGGGAGAAACCGGGGAGCTGTTTTTT. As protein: CASTRGETGELFF.

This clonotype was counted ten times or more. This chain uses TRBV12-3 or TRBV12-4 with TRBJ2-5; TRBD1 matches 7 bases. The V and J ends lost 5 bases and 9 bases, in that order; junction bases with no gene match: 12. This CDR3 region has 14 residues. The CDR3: CASSPGTAHRAQYF. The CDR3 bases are TGTGCCAGCAGTCCCGGGACAGCCCACCGGGCCCAGTACTTC.

DNA for the CDR3: TGTGCCATCAGTGAACTAGCGGAGGGTTACGAGCAGTACTTC. Translated, it gives CAISELAEGYEQYF. V is TRBV10-3 and J is TRBJ2-7, with TRBD2 identical over 8 bases. CDR1 ENHRY and CDR2 SYGVKD come from the germline V gene. J was trimmed by 4 bases and V by 3 bases; bases with no gene match: 5. The CDR3 runs to 14 residues.

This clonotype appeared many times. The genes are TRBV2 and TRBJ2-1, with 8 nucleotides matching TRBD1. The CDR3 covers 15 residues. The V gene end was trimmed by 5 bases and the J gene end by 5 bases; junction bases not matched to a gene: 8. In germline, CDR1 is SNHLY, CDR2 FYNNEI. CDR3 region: CASSRVKDRDNEQFF. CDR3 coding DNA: TGTGCCAGCAGTCGCGTAAAGGACAGGGACAATGAGCAGTTCTTC.

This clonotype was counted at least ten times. The CDR3: CASSPGGGQETQYF. DNA for the CDR3: TGTGCCAGCAGCCCAGGGGGAGGCCAAGAGACCCAGTACTTC. The chain employs TRBV9 and TRBJ2-5; D possibly corresponds to TRBD1 (7 bases). Germline V lookup: CDR1 SGDLS, CDR2 YYNGEE. The CDR3 is 14 amino acids. The V end was cut by 4 bases, the J end by 1 base, with 11 bases between.

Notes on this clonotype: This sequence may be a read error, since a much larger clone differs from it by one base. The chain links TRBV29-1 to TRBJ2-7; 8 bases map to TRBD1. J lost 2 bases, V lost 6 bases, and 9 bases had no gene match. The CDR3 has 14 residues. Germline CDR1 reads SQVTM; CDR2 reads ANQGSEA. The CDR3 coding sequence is TGCAGCGTCGCGACAGGGGCCCCAACCTACGAGCAGTACTTC. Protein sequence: CSVATGAPTYEQYF.

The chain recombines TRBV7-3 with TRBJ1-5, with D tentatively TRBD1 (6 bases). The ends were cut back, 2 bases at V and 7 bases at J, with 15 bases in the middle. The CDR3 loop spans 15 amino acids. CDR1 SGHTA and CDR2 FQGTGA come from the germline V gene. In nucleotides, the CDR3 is TGTGCCAGCAGCTTAGCTGGGGAGGGGGTCCAGCCCCAGCATTTT. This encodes CASSLAGEGVQPQHF.

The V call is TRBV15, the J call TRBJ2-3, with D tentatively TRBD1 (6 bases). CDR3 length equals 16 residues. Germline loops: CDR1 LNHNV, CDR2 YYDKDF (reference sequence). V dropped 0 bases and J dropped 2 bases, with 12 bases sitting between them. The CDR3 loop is CATSRDTGRNTDTQYF. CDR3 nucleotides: TGTGCCACCAGCAGAGATACAGGGAGAAACACAGATACGCAGTATTTT.

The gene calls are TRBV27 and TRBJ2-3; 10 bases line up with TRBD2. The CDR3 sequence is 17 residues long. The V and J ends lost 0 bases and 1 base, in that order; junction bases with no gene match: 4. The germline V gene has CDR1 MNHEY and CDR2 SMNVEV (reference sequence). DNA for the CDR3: TGTGCCAGCAGTTTATCAGCGGGAGGGGGGGGCACAGATACGCAGTATTTT. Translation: CASSLSAGGGGTDTQYF.